The following is a TCR beta chain sequence with its context. Its cognate antigen has yet to be identified. No base qualities exist here, and no much larger clone lies one base off it. The cohort consisted of 650 to 850 healthy bone marrow donors. Cohort members were all nominally healthy when sampled, although unrecorded immune exposures were likely present. The donor tested CMV seropositive and was one of the 289 seropositive cohort members. Each donor provided a peripheral blood sample, and peripheral blood mononuclear cells were used for TCR beta sequencing. Genomic DNA was extracted from the blood cell samples with the Qiagen DNeasy Blood Extraction Kit. The CDR3 contains 10 residues, cysteine and phenylalanine counted. Only the CDR3 DNA stays, 30 bases, in frame from base 1. Between the V and J ends, shortened by 2 bases and 5 bases respectively, the junction contains 2 bases. From a lookup of the germline V gene (reference sequence), CDR1 and CDR2 are SGHNT and YYREEE.

The data originate from a study of cytomegalovirus exposure and HLA in healthy donors (TCRdb year 2017). Regarding the study in general: In an earlier analysis of several hundred of the donors, 276 Gb of sequence data and 100 million or so unique TCR beta sequences from 180 million or so T cells were reported. An early release covering some 640 HLA-typed donors comprised approximately 290 gigabases of sequencing data and 85 million to 100 million unique TCR sequences. The genetic ancestry cluster associated with self-reported Caucasian donors included 81% of the approximately 400 genotyped donors. The study aimed to test whether cataloging public T cell receptors could reveal signatures of past pathogen exposure. The study used immunosequencing to profile the T cell repertoires of 666 subjects and linked those repertoires to cytomegalovirus serostatus. Along with the approximately 600-subject first cohort, a separate validation cohort of 120 different subjects was used. High-throughput TCR immunosequencing, statistical association of individual TCRs with disease status, and machine learning were combined to predict cytomegalovirus infection status. To study patterns of TCR occurrence, a later analysis re-analyzed previously published TCR beta repertoires from under 750 donors and added high-resolution HLA genotyping. Rather than using new phenotypic data, the later analysis identified candidate immune exposures from TCR beta sequences and from how often those sequences occurred across donors. In an earlier analysis of 500 to 650 of the donors, high-throughput TCR beta sequencing was used to judge whether each TCR beta V gene segment behaved as functional or pseudogenic. Alongside the repertoire data, information on donor age, sex, ethnicity and CMV serostatus was compiled. Genome-wide SNP genotypes for about 60% of the roughly 670 donors were used in a later genetic analysis, which treated that subset as a discovery cohort. Every repertoire in the discovery cohort had been generated on one and the same sequencing platform. Class I and class II HLA loci were covered by the typing at four-digit resolution. The number of typed donors differed by locus: about 620-630 for A, B, C, DRB1 and DQB1; 522 for DQA1; 606 for DPA1; and around 470 for DPB1. Because of strong linkage in the cohort, five DR-DQ haplotypes were treated as single units for association and clustering. On average, around 240,000 unique TCR beta nucleotide sequences were sequenced per donor among 350 to 400 genotyped donors of the cohort, with 15% to 20% of those sequences being non-productive. General findings and caveats noted by the study authors: A cluster of highly shared sequence variants was judged likely to represent a technical artifact of the sequencing pipeline. Because counts were too low, roughly 16 rarely observed V segments, including chromosome 9 orphons, were excluded from the earlier analysis of fewer than 650 of the donors. Broadly in line with IMGT annotations, most TCR beta V segments showed up in productive rearrangements about 90% or about 30% of the time in an earlier analysis of approximately 600 of the donors. When HLA alleles, especially DR and DQ, strongly co-occurred, attributing TCR associations to individual alleles was difficult. A later analysis found that HLA-associated TCR beta chains were more clonally expanded and had lower generation probabilities than equally common non-associated chains. In the study, some 160 TCR beta chains were listed as associated with cytomegalovirus. Some IMGT-functional V segments, including TRBV6-2 and TRBV6-3, could not be told apart with the 87-base-pair reads, so those segments were excluded. Correlated functional status among segregating V segments might reflect linkage disequilibrium, but an unknown experimental factor could not be ruled out. A later analysis found that TCR association rates varied across HLA loci, with DRB1 alleles showing the most associated TCRs and HLA-C alleles the fewest. The classifier was reported to diagnose cytomegalovirus status with high specificity and sensitivity in both the original and validation cohorts. In a later analysis, several top co-occurrence clusters were reported to appear linked to parvovirus B19, influenza, CMV and Epstein-Barr virus. Sequencing depth was assumed to be roughly uniform across donors in the presence/absence analyses, though that assumption may not hold. This cohort had only TCR beta chains sequenced, and the lack of alpha or paired-chain data limited which features could be detected. A few of the identified cytomegalovirus-associated TCR beta chains were confirmed in vitro to be specific for cytomegalovirus antigens. The authors suggested that the approach could potentially be extended to other disease states and immunological phenotypes. A later genetic analysis reported fewer N-insertions in productive TCRs among donors in an Asian-associated ancestry cluster than the approximately 700-donor mean. A further reported finding was that TCR beta sequences accurately predicted the HLA-A and HLA-B alleles for most subjects in the first cohort. In a later analysis, most CMV-associated TCR beta chains were found to appear HLA-restricted, with HLA associations seemingly driven largely by CMV exposure. Specific HLA alleles were associated with roughly 17,000 TCR beta sequences at a false discovery rate of 0.05 in a later analysis. HLA typing was unavailable for some donors at each locus, so association tests used only the typed subset. While some public TCRs were present in many individuals, most TCR sequences turned up only very rarely across donors. For the cohort, immune exposure information was limited to CMV serostatus. V-gene and J-gene trimming of TCR beta chains was associated with a missense DCLRE1C variant in a later genetic analysis, and the association was replicated in an independent cohort.

Libraries were made using the immunoSEQ multiplex PCR assay. For the multiplex PCR, a mixture combining 60 forward primers for TCR Vbeta segments and 13 reverse primers for TCR Jbeta segments was used. Amplification of the CDR3 region of rearranged TCR beta genes was performed with a multiplex PCR assay on genomic DNA. The Illumina HiSeq System was used to sequence the amplified TCR beta libraries as 87-base-pair reads. The study's processing was this. A later analysis counted some 74 million unique TCR beta chains across the approximately 700 repertoires, and around 9.9 million of these chains were shared by at least two donors. A nearest-neighbor algorithm error-corrected the raw reads and collapsed the reads into unique sequences, merging closely related sequences to remove PCR and sequencing errors. V, D and J gene segments were assigned by aligning CDR3 sequences to IMGT reference sequences. For a sequence to be retained, a match of at least six nucleotides was required to both a V gene segment and a J gene segment. A rearrangement counted as productive if the CDR3 had no stop codons and remained in frame with V and J, and every other rearrangement counted as non-productive. Following IMGT convention, CDR3 was defined as the stretch from the second conserved V-encoded cysteine to the conserved J-encoded phenylalanine. In an earlier analysis of 500 to 650 of the donors, sequences lacking an unambiguous match to a single V gene segment were excluded. In an earlier analysis of approximately 590 of the donors, V segments were called functional above 56.7% productive rearrangements and were called segregating when the between-donor standard deviation exceeded 5%. A statistical classification framework was built to diagnose cytomegalovirus status from the catalog of TCR beta chain sequences. In a later analysis, TCR nucleotide sequences were compared against IMGT/GENE-DB human TR gene sequences so that V and J genes could be assigned. Using the TCRdist pipeline, a later analysis assigned CDR3 sequences along with most-parsimonious VDJ recombination scenarios. In a later analysis, each TCR beta chain was defined by its CDR3 amino acid sequence together with its V-gene family, and reads lacking a unique V-gene family were excluded. In a later analysis, around 650 highly shared, low-generation-probability nucleotide sequences were removed to address suspected cross-contamination and a sequencing artifact. In a later analysis, a clonal expansion index was calculated for each public chain from normalized within-repertoire ranks of inferred template counts. A later analysis computed generation probabilities with a VDJ recombination model fitted to out-of-frame rearrangements, and checked the results against IGoR. In a later analysis, hypergeometric tests were used to score TCR-TCR, TCR-HLA and TCR-CMV co-occurrence, with a repertoire-size bias correction applied to TCR pairs. In a later analysis, false discovery rates were estimated by permuting HLA or CMV assignments 20 times. In a later analysis, co-occurring TCRs were grouped using DBSCAN, and TCRdist sequence similarity was added for clustering within HLA-allele-positive subsets. Co-occurrence clustering excluded repertoires with fewer than 30,000 or more than 120,000 public chains, plus five with anomalous nucleotide sharing. TCRdb mirrors the immuneACCESS table, restricted to in-frame sequences. Some clones are absent from its copies; in checked studies, under half trace to an unresolved V gene, and the reason for the others is unknown. That table supplies the V and J calls and clone size; D and trimming were determined from the DNA. The sample table holds approximately 110,000 clones, of which roughly 69% were seen once. The biggest ten clones account for 3.8% of the sample.

Here the chain combines TRBV5-4 and TRBJ2-7; there is no confident call for the D gene. This sequence was found in a man aged 25 to 40 in good health and CMV-seropositive. The sequenced sample consisted of PBMCs. The nucleotides read TGTGCCAGCAGCTTCGACGAGCAGTACTTC. This is translated as CASSFDEQYF. Reference TRBV5-4 and TRBJ2-7 proteins supply the regions before and after the CDR3; the full variable domain is: ETGVTQSPTHLIKTRGQQVTLRCSSQSGHNTVSWYQQALGQGPQFIFQYYREEENGRGNFPPRFSGLQFPNYSSELNVNALELDDSALYLCASSFDEQYFGPGTRLTVT.